The sequence of this TCR beta chain was determined in a study of CD4+ T cells in melanoma. Study-wide results and caveats: CD8+ T cell, macrophage and B cell function reportedly correlated with neoantigen-specific CD4+ T cells. Diverse differentiation states were reported for melanoma neoantigen-specific CD4+ T cells.

Concerning this clone itself: Its cognate antigen is unknown.

The CDR3 totals 12 residues. Trimming cost V 6 bases and J 4 bases, with 9 bases left between them. Germline V gives CDR1 LNHDA, CDR2 SQIVND (reference sequence). Assay: immunoSEQ multiplex PCR; the TCRdb copy retains only in-frame clones and omits some. The sample lists about 140,000 clones; over 90% were seen once. This sequence originates from a human donor with melanoma. The chain links TRBV19 to TRBJ2-5; the D is unclear. The CDR3 region is CASSNQLETQYF. The DNA for the CDR3 is TGTGCCAGTAGCAACCAATTAGAGACCCAGTACTTC.